The following is a T cell receptor (beta chain) sequence with its context. Antigen: not known. 60 Vbeta and 13 Jbeta primers were used in PCR. This table comes from immunoSEQ multiplex PCR, and its TCRdb copy is limited to in-frame clones, with some not included. Of 55,000 to 80,000 clones listed, around 80% were seen once; the top ten hold 2.5% to 3%. This record belongs to a study of cytomegalovirus exposure and HLA in healthy donors. Healthy bone marrow donors made up the donors. V lost 5 bases, J lost 3 bases, and 4 bases lay in between. The CDR3 runs 11 residues. The germline V gene has CDR1 SGDLS and CDR2 YYNGEE. General observations from the study: In an earlier analysis, most TCR beta V segments were productive about 87% or about 30% of the time.

V and J are TRBV9 and TRBJ2-3; D unresolved. What was sequenced was PBMCs. This TCR derives from a woman in her twenties or thirties in good health and CMV-seronegative. CDR3 DNA: TGTGCCAGCAGTCAGACAGATACGCAGTATTTT. Protein sequence: CASSQTDTQYF.